The clone carrying this TCR beta chain was counted ten times or more. Its cognate antigen is unknown. Treatment in this sample: skin biopsy from PPD injection site in Mantoux-positive individual. Input was about 1 to 1,100 ng of DNase-treated total RNA without cell sorting. The data were obtained in a study of naive and memory T cell subsets. Study-level points and caveats: Both skin biopsy types reportedly yielded TCRs, tuberculin sites far more. Tuberculin site TCR excess was interpreted as type IV hypersensitivity infiltration.

Blood and skin TCR RNA was reverse transcribed with alpha and beta constant primers. Amplification of ligated cDNA took four PCR rounds with SP2 and nested alpha and beta constant primers. TCRdb used MiXCR to reprocess the UMI-ligation and nested PCR reads, holding one entry per CDR3 protein. This sample has 15,000 to 20,000 distinct CDR3 sequences, with roughly 9.8% found just once. This CDR3 contains 13 residues. The germline V gene has CDR1 MGHDK and CDR2 SYGVNS. Trimming took 6 bases from V and 6 from J; bases not matched to a gene: 6. V usage is TRBV25-1 and J usage is TRBJ1-1; 8 positions match TRBD1. The source of this sequence is an adult in good health. The sample in question was skin, obtained from a tuberculin skin test site. In DNA, the CDR3 is TGTGCCAGCAGACCCGGGACAGGCTCTGAAGCTTTCTTT. Protein sequence: CASRPGTGSEAFF.